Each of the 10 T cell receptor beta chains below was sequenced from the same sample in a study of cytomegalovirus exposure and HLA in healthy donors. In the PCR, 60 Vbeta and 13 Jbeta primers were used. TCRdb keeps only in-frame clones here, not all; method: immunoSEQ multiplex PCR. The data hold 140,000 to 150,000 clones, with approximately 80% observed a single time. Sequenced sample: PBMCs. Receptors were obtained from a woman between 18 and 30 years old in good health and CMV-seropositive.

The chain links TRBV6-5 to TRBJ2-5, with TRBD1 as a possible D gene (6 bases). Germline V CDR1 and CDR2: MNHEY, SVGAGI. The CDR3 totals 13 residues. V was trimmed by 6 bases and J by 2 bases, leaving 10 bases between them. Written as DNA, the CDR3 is TGTGCCAGCAGCAAACAGGGACAAGAGACCCAGTACTTC. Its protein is CASSKQGQETQYF.

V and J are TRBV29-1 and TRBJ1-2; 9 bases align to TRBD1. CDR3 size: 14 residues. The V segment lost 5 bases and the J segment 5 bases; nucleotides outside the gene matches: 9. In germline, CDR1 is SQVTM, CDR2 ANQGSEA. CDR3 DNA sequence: TGCAGCGTTTTTACAGGGGGCGCCGGGTATGGCTACACCTTC. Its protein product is CSVFTGGAGYGYTF. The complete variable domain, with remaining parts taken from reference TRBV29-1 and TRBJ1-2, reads SAVISQKPSRDICQRGTSLTIQCQVDSQVTMMFWYRQQPGQSLTLIATANQGSEATYESGFVIDKFPISRPNLTFSTLTVSNMSPEDSSIYLCSVFTGGAGYGYTFGSGTRLTVV.

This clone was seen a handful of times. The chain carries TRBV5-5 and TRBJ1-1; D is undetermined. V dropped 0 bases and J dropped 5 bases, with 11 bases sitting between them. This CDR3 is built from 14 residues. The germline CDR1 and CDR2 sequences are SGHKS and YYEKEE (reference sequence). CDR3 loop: CASSLGWGETEAFF. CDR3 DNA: TGTGCCAGCAGCTTGGGGTGGGGAGAGACTGAAGCTTTCTTT. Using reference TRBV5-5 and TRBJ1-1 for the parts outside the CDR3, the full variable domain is DAGVTQSPTHLIKTRGQQVTLRCSPISGHKSVSWYQQVLGQGPQFIFQYYEKEERGRGNFPDRFSARQFPNYSSELNVNALLLGDSALYLCASSLGWGETEAFFGQGTRLTVV.

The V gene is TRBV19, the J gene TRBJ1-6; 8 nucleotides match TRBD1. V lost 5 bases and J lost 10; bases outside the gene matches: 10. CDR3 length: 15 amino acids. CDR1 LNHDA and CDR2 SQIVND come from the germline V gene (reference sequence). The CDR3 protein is CASSLQGTGASPLHF. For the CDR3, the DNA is TGTGCCAGTAGTTTACAAGGGACAGGAGCATCACCCCTCCACTTT.

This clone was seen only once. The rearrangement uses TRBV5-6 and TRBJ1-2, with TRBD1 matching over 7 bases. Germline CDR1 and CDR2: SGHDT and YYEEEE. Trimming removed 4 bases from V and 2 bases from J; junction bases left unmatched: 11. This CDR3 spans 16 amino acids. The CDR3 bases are TGTGCCAGCAGCCCGGGGGCAGGGGGAAAGAACTATGGCTACACCTTC. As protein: CASSPGAGGKNYGYTF.

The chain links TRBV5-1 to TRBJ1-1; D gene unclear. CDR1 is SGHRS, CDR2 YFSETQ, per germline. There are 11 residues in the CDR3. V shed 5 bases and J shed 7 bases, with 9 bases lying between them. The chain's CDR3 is CASRAGYEAFF. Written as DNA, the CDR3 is TGCGCCAGCAGGGCAGGCTATGAAGCTTTCTTT.

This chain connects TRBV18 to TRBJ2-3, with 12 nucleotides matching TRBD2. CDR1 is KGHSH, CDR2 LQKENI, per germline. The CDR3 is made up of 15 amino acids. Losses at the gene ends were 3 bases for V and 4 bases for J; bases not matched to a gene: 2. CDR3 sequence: CASSPGTSGPDTQYF. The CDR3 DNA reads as TGTGCCAGCTCACCCGGGACTAGCGGGCCAGATACGCAGTATTTT.

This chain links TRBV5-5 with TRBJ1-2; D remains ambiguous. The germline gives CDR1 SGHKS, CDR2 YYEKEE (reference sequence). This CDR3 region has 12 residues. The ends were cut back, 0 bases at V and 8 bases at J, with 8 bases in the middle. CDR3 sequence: CASSLGGNGYTF. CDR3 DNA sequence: TGTGCCAGCAGCTTGGGAGGGAACGGCTACACCTTC.

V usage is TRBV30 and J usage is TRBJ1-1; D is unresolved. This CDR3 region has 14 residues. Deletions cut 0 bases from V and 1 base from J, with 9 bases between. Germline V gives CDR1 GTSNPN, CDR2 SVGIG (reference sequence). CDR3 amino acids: CAWSVGSKNTEAFF. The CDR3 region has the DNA TGTGCCTGGAGTGTAGGTAGCAAGAACACTGAAGCTTTCTTT.

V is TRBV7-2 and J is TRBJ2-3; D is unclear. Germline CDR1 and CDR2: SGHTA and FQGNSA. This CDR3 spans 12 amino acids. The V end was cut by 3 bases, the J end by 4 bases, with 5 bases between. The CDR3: CASSLNSDTQYF. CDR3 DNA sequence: TGTGCCAGCAGCTTGAACTCAGATACGCAGTATTTT.